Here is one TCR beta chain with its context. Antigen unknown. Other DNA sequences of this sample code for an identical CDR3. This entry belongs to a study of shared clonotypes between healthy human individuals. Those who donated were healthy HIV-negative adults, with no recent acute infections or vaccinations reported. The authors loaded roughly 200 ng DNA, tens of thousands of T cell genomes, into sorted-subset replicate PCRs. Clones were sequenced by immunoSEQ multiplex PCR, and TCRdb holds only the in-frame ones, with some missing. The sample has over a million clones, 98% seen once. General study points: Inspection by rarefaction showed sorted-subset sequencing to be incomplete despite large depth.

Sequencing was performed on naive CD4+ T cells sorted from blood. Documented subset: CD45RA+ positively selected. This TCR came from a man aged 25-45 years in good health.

DNA for the CDR3: TGTGCCAGCTCACTTACAGGTGCTGGGGCCAACGTCCTGACTTTC. This codes for CASSLTGAGANVLTF. This chain joins TRBV18 and TRBJ2-6; D is possibly TRBD1 (5 bases). V dropped 4 bases and J dropped 2 bases, with 9 bases sitting between them. The germline gives CDR1 KGHSH, CDR2 LQKENI. The CDR3 consists of 15 residues.